This entry features one TCR beta chain sequence. The same CDR3 also results from other DNA sequences found in this sample. The sample is drawn from a study of T cell repertoires in ileal Crohn's disease. Turning to the study itself: About half of patients got postoperative therapy: about twelve thiopurines, some 19 anti-TNF.

Generated by immunoSEQ multiplex PCR, the TCRdb table keeps only in-frame clones and is missing some. The sample has roughly 31,000 clones; 80% are singletons. The CDR3 has 15 residues. Trimming left V 1 base short and J 5 bases short, with 12 bases between. Per the germline V gene, CDR1 is SEHNR and CDR2 is FQNEAQ (reference sequence). The sample was ileal tissue. This receptor was taken from an adult with Crohn's disease. The chain uses TRBV7-9 and TRBJ1-5, with a possible D match to TRBD1 (6 bases). CDR3 nucleotide sequence: TGTGCCAGCAGCTTAGGCAGGGGAAGGGATCAGCCCCAGCATTTT. This sequence encodes CASSLGRGRDQPQHF.